This T cell receptor beta chain was retrieved from a study of CD8 T cells in Susac syndrome. The authors carried out high-throughput sequencing of TCR beta. They applied it to CD8+ and CD4+ T cells obtained from blood. RNA amounts of about 0.45 to 1 ug underwent reverse transcription with random hexamers. With immunoSEQ multiplex PCR, TCR beta CDR3 was amplified across 54 Vbeta and 13 Jbeta. From the immunoSEQ multiplex PCR reads, TCRdb called clonotypes with MiXCR, one entry per CDR3 protein. The sample shows about 160,000 distinct CDR3 sequences, 94% of them seen only once. This CDR3 contains 13 residues. With V trimmed by 5 bases and J by 7 bases, 7 bases remained unmatched. CDR1 is KGHSH, CDR2 LQKENI, per germline.

This receptor was obtained from a human donor with multiple sclerosis. The material sequenced was CD4+ T cells from PBMCs. The V call is TRBV18, the J call TRBJ1-1; 7 bases match TRBD1. CDR3 sequence reads: CASSEGQFNEAFF. CDR3 DNA sequence: TGTGCCAGCTCAGAGGGACAGTTCAATGAAGCTTTCTTT.